This T cell receptor beta chain was sequenced for a study of T cells in localized non-small cell lung cancer. Study-level points and caveats: Detection in adjacent lung was observed for a median around 50 of the top 100 tumor clones. Only one tumor region was sequenced, so heterogeneity remains possible.

Libraries were prepared by immunoSEQ multiplex PCR; TCRdb keeps only in-frame clonotypes and omits some of them. The sample has around 26,000 clones; 75% to 95% are singletons. On this clone: What it binds is unknown.

V dropped 1 base and J dropped 7; count of bases not matched to a gene: 8. The germline gives CDR1 SGHTA, CDR2 FQGTGA. This CDR3 is built from 15 residues. The V call is TRBV7-3, the J call TRBJ1-1; 8 nucleotides line up with TRBD1. The input for sequencing was peripheral blood, taken before any cancer treatment. This sequence originates from an older female donor with stage II squamous cell lung carcinoma. The CDR3 nucleotides read TGTGCCAGCAGCTTAAGGGGACAGGACTTCGTTGAAGCTTTCTTT. Translating it yields CASSLRGQDFVEAFF.